This record looks at one TCR beta chain sequence and its context. No cognate antigen has been identified for it. Within one base of it there is no much larger clone, and no base qualities were kept. The record originates from a study of blood T cell repertoires in COVID-19 (dated by TCRdb to 2020 to 2022). Background on the whole study: Collaborator samples came from the United States, Italy and Spain and covered acute and convalescent phases of COVID-19. The material from the prospective study consisted of cDNA or gDNA derived from T cells, B-cell-depleted T cells, or PBMCs. The dataset comprised deeply sampled blood TCRbeta repertoires from subjects exposed to, actively infected with, or recovered from COVID-19. The repertoires were released in a freely available public database meant as a resource for research on the immune response to SARS-CoV-2. Samples came from the ongoing ImmuneRACE study (first 160 participants) plus 1,254 subjects from 6 global collaborators. Nearly every sample came with metadata listing a de-identified subject ID, COVID-19 status, age in years and sex. HLA class I and class II types, where available, came from metadata supplied by the sample provider rather than from assay-based typing.

Broad study findings and their caveats: Clinical and demographic metadata were provided uncurated, with the amount varying by source and participant.

TCRbeta CDR3 regions were amplified from genomic DNA by means of the immunoSEQ Assay, a bias-controlled multiplex PCR. Per the source publication's procedure: Within the assay, amplification of reference gene primers was used to estimate how many nucleated cells each sample contained. To quantify the absolute abundance of each unique TCRbeta CDR3 rearrangement, sequence reads were collapsed and filtered. For each sample, productive Simpson clonality was calculated by taking the square root of Simpson's diversity index across productive rearrangements. TCRdb holds this immuneACCESS table with in-frame rearrangements only. Some clones are missing; in checked studies, unresolved V genes explain under half, and the rest has no known cause. That table supplies the V and J calls and clone size; D and trimming were determined from the DNA. This sample lists 200,000 to 250,000 clones; roughly 85% were detected once. The ten most abundant clones make up about 9.3% of the sample.

Enrolling through a virtual design, the prospective study's participants ranged in age from about 18 to 100 years and lived across about two dozen United States geographic areas. In the prospective study, cohorts were assigned on the basis of participant-reported clinical history obtained from a screening survey and a study questionnaire. In the prospective study, mobile phlebotomists collected whole blood, serum and a nasopharyngeal or oropharyngeal swab from each participant. Over a roughly 2-month period, participants in the prospective study had the option of providing additional blood draws and questionnaires. Blood samples from the prospective study were shipped frozen or at room temperature prior to DNA extraction. The TCR sequence derives from a woman aged 45-60 years with acute COVID-19. Sequencing was done on a sample of PBMCs or T cells enriched from blood (not recorded which).

CDR3 sequence: CASSRTSGGAGELFF. The nucleotide sequence reads TGTGCCAGCAGCAGGACTAGCGGGGGGGCCGGGGAGCTGTTTTTT. The V gene is TRBV3-1 (or the pseudogene TRBV3-2) and the J gene is TRBJ2-2; 15 bases in the junction line up with TRBD2. From cysteine to phenylalanine, the CDR3 is 15 amino acids long. The read is trimmed to its CDR3 DNA, 45 bases read in frame from base 1. Taken from the germline V gene (reference sequence), the CDR1 and CDR2 loops are LGHDT and YNNKEL. V is trimmed back by 5 bases and J by 6 bases, and the junction contains 1 base that no gene match accounts for.